The source of this T cell receptor (beta chain) is a study of beta chain features in type 1 diabetes. The study reverse transcribed the entire isolated RNA, so it sequenced expressed TCRB transcripts. TCRdb's table, derived via immunoSEQ multiplex PCR, lists solely in-frame clones and lacks some. The top ten clones hold 0.013% to 0.015% of a sample with some 350,000 clones, 13% of them seen once. The CDR3 spans 18 residues. CDR1 is LNHDA and CDR2 is SQIVND in the germline V gene (reference sequence). V lost 3 bases to trimming and J lost 11 bases, with 29 bases between them. Study-level results: Within each of all four CD4+ subsets, Type 1 diabetes patients had TCRB CDR3s that were moderately but significantly shorter.

The table lists this clone with a few counts. Antigen specificity is unknown. This rearrangement joins TRBV19 to TRBJ1-5; possible D gene TRBD1, 5 bases. The TCR was taken from a woman aged 18-29 years with type 1 diabetes. Sequencing used naive CD4+ T cells from blood. CDR3 sequence (DNA): TGTGCCAGTAGTATCGCGGGACGGACGGCGGACCTAAATCGGGCCCAGCATTTT. Translating gives CASSIAGRTADLNRAQHF.